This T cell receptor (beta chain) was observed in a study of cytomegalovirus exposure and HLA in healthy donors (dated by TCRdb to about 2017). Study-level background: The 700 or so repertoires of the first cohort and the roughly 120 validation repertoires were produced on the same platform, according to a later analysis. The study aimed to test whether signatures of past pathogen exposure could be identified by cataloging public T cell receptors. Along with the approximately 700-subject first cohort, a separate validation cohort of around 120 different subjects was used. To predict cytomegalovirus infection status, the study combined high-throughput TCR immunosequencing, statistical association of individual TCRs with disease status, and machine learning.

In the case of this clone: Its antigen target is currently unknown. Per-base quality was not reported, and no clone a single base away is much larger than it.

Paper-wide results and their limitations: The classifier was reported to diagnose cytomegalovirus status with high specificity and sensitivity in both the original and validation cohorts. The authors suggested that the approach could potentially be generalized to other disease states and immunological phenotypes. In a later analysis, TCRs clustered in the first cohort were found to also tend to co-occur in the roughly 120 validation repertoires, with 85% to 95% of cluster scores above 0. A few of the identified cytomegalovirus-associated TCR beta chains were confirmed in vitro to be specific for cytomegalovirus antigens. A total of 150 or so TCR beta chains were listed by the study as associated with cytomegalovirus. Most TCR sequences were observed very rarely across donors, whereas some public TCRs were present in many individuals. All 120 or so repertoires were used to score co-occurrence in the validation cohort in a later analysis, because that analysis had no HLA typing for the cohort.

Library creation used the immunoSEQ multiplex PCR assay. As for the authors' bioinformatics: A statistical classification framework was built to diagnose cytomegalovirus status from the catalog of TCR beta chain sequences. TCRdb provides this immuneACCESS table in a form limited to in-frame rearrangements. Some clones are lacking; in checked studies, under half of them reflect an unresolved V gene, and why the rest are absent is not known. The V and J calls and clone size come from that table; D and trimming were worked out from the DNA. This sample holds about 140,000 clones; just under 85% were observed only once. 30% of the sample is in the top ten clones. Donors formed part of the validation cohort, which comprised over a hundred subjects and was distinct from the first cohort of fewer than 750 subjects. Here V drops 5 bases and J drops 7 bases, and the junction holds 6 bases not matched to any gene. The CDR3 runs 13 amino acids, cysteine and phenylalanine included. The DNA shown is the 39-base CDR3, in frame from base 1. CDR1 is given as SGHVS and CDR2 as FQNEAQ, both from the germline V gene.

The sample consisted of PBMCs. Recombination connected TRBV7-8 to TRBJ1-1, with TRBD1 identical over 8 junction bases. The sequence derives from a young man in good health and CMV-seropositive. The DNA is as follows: TGTGCCAGCAGCACCTCCGGGACAGGTGAAGCTTTCTTT. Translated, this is CASSTSGTGEAFF.